This T cell receptor (beta chain) stems from a study of post-analysis software for immune sequencing data. Study at large: There were relapsing-remitting, secondary progressive and progressive-relapsing multiple sclerosis among the disease courses included.

Comment on this clonotype: Its target is not known.

cDNA libraries for TCR beta contained unique molecular identifiers. One entry per CDR3 protein, called by TCRdb with MiXCR from the PCR reads. Of a few hundred thousand distinct CDR3 sequences listed, about a third are singletons. The CDR3 contains 17 residues. V gave up 1 base and J gave up 0 bases, with 16 bases separating them. Broader study findings: Those with multiple sclerosis, the patient group, showed significantly lower normalized Chao1 diversity than controls. About five TRBV segments occurring more often in patients than controls included TRBV5-6, TRBV5-1 and TRBV20-1.

The sequence came from a girl aged 5-17 years with multiple sclerosis. V and J are TRBV12-3 or TRBV12-4 and TRBJ2-7; tentative D call: TRBD1 (6 bases). The sequenced sample consisted of blood. CDR3 DNA sequence: TGTGCCAGCAGTTTAGAAGATACAGACAGGCGCTCCTACGAGCAGTACTTC. It codes for CASSLEDTDRRSYEQYF.